The clone carrying this T cell receptor (beta chain) was counted a single time. Its specificity is not known. The record originates from a study of T cells in Graves' hyperthyroidism and ophthalmopathy. Whole-study findings and limits: The model anticipated ophthalmopathy a median about six months pre-onset.

Amplification of TCR beta CDR3 regions used RNA as the template. Initially, a first-round RT-PCR of the TCR CDR3 employed the HTBI primer set. MiXCR, run by TCRdb on the multiplex PCR reads, gives a single entry per CDR3 protein. The sample holds hundreds of thousands of distinct CDR3 sequences, 45% seen once. The germline V and J ends were trimmed by 2 bases and 5 bases, with 15 bases remaining between them. The CDR3 has 14 amino acids. CDR1 is DFQATT and CDR2 is SNEGSKA in the germline V gene (reference sequence). Orbital computed tomography and thyroid ultrasound, together with serum TRAb and thyroxine and clinical symptoms, were used for diagnoses.

This chain joins TRBV20-1 and TRBJ2-5; a possible D gene is TRBD2 (5 bases). The sequenced material came from peripheral blood or thyroid tissue (not recorded which). The receptor was derived from an adult man with Graves' disease, either hyperthyroidism or ophthalmopathy (not recorded which). The chain's CDR3 is CSARPTTERETQYF. As DNA, the CDR3 is TGCAGTGCTAGACCAACGACGGAGCGGGAGACCCAGTACTTC.